This entry lists 2 T cell receptor beta chains sequenced from one sample in a study of OX40 agonist ivuxolimab in advanced cancers. Sequenced by immunoSEQ multiplex PCR; TCRdb stores in-frame clones only, minus some. Of roughly 53,000 clones in the sample, 65% to 85% were seen once. The input for sequencing was CD4+ or CD8+ T cells sorted from blood, taken in a trial of the OX40 agonist ivuxolimab. These receptors were taken from an adult with an advanced solid tumor such as melanoma, head and neck, liver or kidney cancer.

V and J are TRBV19 and TRBJ1-2; possible D gene TRBD1, 5 bases. There are 14 residues in the CDR3. Trimming took off 2 bases at V and 5 bases at J, with 12 bases between the two ends. Germline lookup yields CDR1 LNHDA and CDR2 SQIVND (reference sequence). The CDR3 here is CASSIPGRRYGYTF. In DNA, the CDR3 is TGTGCCAGTAGTATACCGGGACGGCGGTATGGCTACACCTTC.

The DNA for the CDR3 is TGTGCCAGCAGCCGGGACGGTGCCACTGAAGCTTTCTTT. Translated, it gives CASSRDGATEAFF. The chain carries TRBV4-2 and TRBJ1-1; perhaps TRBD1 as D (5 bases). Trimming took 4 bases from V and 4 from J, leaving 10 bases between them. Germline values: CDR1 LGHNA, CDR2 YNFKEQ. The CDR3 has 13 amino acids.